This T cell receptor (beta chain) was identified during a study of T cells in Graves' hyperthyroidism and ophthalmopathy. Study-level information: The blood sample was taken at first diagnosis, before treatment began.

Germline V CDR1 and CDR2: MDHEN, SYDVKM. CDR3 length: 15 amino acids. V was pared by 3 bases and J by 6 bases, with 18 bases between. A word on this clonotype: What it binds is unknown.

Patients counted as stable if ophthalmopathy did not develop within 18 months. TCR beta CDR3 regions were amplified from RNA. The HTBI primer set was used in a first-round RT-PCR of the TCR CDR3. Via MiXCR, TCRdb re-called the multiplex PCR reads, giving one row per CDR3 protein. This table holds roughly 110,000 distinct CDR3 sequences, about 16% found once. General observations from the study: Separation of ophthalmopathy from stable hyperthyroidism was achieved by a 13 V-J model. Blood samples included most of the expanded thyroid clonotypes exceeding 0.001.

The clonotype was recovered from a woman in her forties or fifties with Graves' hyperthyroidism. Sequenced sample: blood. The chain uses TRBV28 and TRBJ2-7, with a possible D match to TRBD1 (6 bases). The chain's CDR3 is CASSFGQGRGAEQYF. The CDR3 bases are TGTGCCAGCAGTTTTGGGCAGGGGCGAGGGGCCGAGCAGTACTTC.